These 31 T cell receptor beta chains were sequenced from one sample in a study of shared clonotypes between healthy human individuals. Cells designated naive CD8 were CD45RO-negative and were positively selected for CCR7, with terminally differentiated effector memory CD45RA+ cells excluded. Using immunoSEQ multiplex PCR, the repertoire was profiled, and TCRdb retains in-frame clones only, with some absent. The sample records 2 million to 2.5 million clones, roughly 91% being singletons. Sequencing was done on a sample of naive CD8+ T cells from PBMCs. The receptor source for this set is a man between 18 and 29 years old in good health. Some clones in this sample may be carry-over from other donors' samples.

This sequence joins TRBV5-1 and TRBJ1-1; D perhaps matches TRBD1 (5 bases). Between the trimmed V and J ends, which lost 2 bases and 0 bases, there was a span of 14 bases. Germline V CDR1 and CDR2: SGHRS, YFSETQ. This CDR3 region has 16 residues. CDR3 in amino acids: CASSFPPGTLNTEAFF. Written as DNA, the CDR3 is TGCGCCAGCAGCTTCCCCCCCGGGACCCTGAACACTGAAGCTTTCTTT.

The V call is TRBV7-8, the J call TRBJ2-7; TRBD2 matches at 11 bases. Germline CDR1 is SGHVS and CDR2 is FQNEAQ. V was clipped by 6 bases and J by 5 bases; unmatched bases: 9. CDR3 length: 15 residues. In DNA form, the CDR3 reads TGTGCCAGCAGTACTAGCGGGAGAATATGGGACGAGCAGTACTTC. It translates to CASSTSGRIWDEQYF.

To note about this clone: Within the sample, other DNA sequences also encode this same CDR3. V is TRBV7-8 and J is TRBJ2-1; tentatively, D is TRBD1 (5 bases). Trimming left V 1 base short and J 0 bases short, with 7 bases between. Germline V CDR1 and CDR2: SGHVS, FQNEAQ. The CDR3 totals 15 residues. CDR3 sequence reads: CASSLDRSSYNEQFF. Written as DNA, the CDR3 is TGTGCCAGCAGCTTAGACAGGAGCTCCTACAATGAGCAGTTCTTC.

The chain recombines TRBV7-9 with TRBJ1-6; TRBD1 matches at 7 bases. The CDR3 runs to 15 residues. The junction had 9 bases not matched to a gene; V was cut back by 7 bases and J by 6 bases. Germline CDR1 reads SEHNR; CDR2 reads FQNEAQ (reference sequence). The CDR3, as DNA: TGTGCCAGCAACCTAAGGGACAGTATTAATTCACCCCTCCACTTT. It yields the protein CASNLRDSINSPLHF.

Only one count was recorded for this clone. The V call is TRBV28, the J call TRBJ2-7; 8 bases fit TRBD2. The CDR3 contains 16 residues. Germline V gives CDR1 MDHEN, CDR2 SYDVKM. Trimming at V came to 2 bases and at J to 3 bases, leaving 9 bases not matched to a gene. The CDR3 nucleotides read TGTGCCAGCAGTTTACCGAGCGGGAGAGGCCTCTACGAGCAGTACTTC. The encoded protein is CASSLPSGRGLYEQYF.

The chain combines TRBV28 with TRBJ2-1; tentatively, D is TRBD2 (5 bases). Trimming pared 7 bases from V and 0 bases from J, leaving 16 bases between. The germline gives CDR1 MDHEN, CDR2 SYDVKM. This CDR3 contains 16 residues. Here the CDR3 DNA reads TGTGCCAGCACCACCCGTAGGGAGAGCTCCTACAATGAGCAGTTCTTC. It specifies CASTTRRESSYNEQFF. Full variable domain (missing parts from reference TRBV28 and TRBJ2-1): DVKVTQSSRYLVKRTGEKVFLECVQDMDHENMFWYRQDPGLGLRLIYFSYDVKMKEKGDIPEGYSVSREKKERFSLILESASTNQTSMYLCASTTRRESSYNEQFFGPGTRLTVL.

This clone appeared once. The gene calls are TRBV7-9 and TRBJ1-5; no definite D call. The CDR3 consists of 16 residues. V was shortened by 1 base and J by 0 bases, with 10 bases between the two germline ends. Germline V gene data show CDR1 as SEHNR and CDR2 as FQNEAQ (reference sequence). CDR3 coding DNA: TGTGCCAGCAGCTTAGGGGGTGAGGGTAGCAATCAGCCCCAGCATTTT. Its protein is CASSLGGEGSNQPQHF.

The chain links TRBV11-3 to TRBJ2-2; 10 bases are a match to TRBD1. Germline CDR1 and CDR2: SGHNT and YENEEA. The CDR3 length is 15 residues. V shed 5 bases, J shed 6 bases, and the junction held 6 bases outside the gene matches. CDR3 sequence reads: CASSVRQGAAGELFF. CDR3 nucleotides: TGTGCCAGCAGCGTAAGACAGGGGGCGGCCGGGGAGCTGTTTTTT.

The V call is TRBV11-2, the J call TRBJ1-1, with D perhaps matching TRBD1 (6 bases). The ends were cut back, 3 bases at V and 11 bases at J, with 10 bases in the middle. CDR3 length equals 11 residues. In germline, CDR1 is SGHAT, CDR2 FQNNGV. CDR3 bases: TGTGCCAGCAGCTTGAACAGGGAGGCTTTCTTT. Translating it yields CASSLNREAFF.

Concerning this clone itself: In the same sample, other DNA sequences code for this CDR3. CDR3 in DNA: TGTGCCAGCAGCGTAGGTCCGGGCTACGAGCAGTACTTC. Translation gives CASSVGPGYEQYF. The chain has TRBV9 and TRBJ2-7; D not certain. V gave up 0 bases and J gave up 3 bases, with 7 bases separating them. The CDR3 totals 13 residues. Germline CDR1 is SGDLS and CDR2 is YYNGEE.

The chain has TRBV27 and TRBJ1-1; a possible D gene is TRBD1 (5 bases). V lost 4 bases, J lost 1 base, and 19 bases lay in between. The CDR3 contains 17 residues. The germline V gene encodes CDR1 MNHEY and CDR2 SMNVEV (reference sequence). This CDR3 is CASSSLTLQGKNTEAFF. In nucleotides, the CDR3 is TGTGCCAGCAGTTCCTTAACCCTTCAGGGTAAGAACACTGAAGCTTTCTTT.

The chain couples TRBV28 to TRBJ1-1, with D tentatively TRBD1 (5 bases). V lost 3 bases to trimming and J lost 6 bases, with 14 bases between them. CDR3 size: 14 residues. Germline CDR1 is MDHEN and CDR2 is SYDVKM. DNA for the CDR3: TGTGCCAGCAGTTTGGGGCGCGGGGTGGCTGAAGCTTTCTTT. This encodes CASSLGRGVAEAFF.

This clone has a single count. J is TRBJ2-2 and V is TRBV19, with 8 bases that match TRBD2. V dropped 7 bases and J dropped 7; count of bases not matched to a gene: 11. The CDR3 totals 15 residues. Germline-derived CDR1 and CDR2 are LNHDA and SQIVND (reference sequence). The CDR3 loop is CASTRKRELGGELFF. CDR3 in DNA: TGTGCCAGTACTCGAAAGCGGGAGCTCGGCGGGGAGCTGTTTTTT.

V and J are TRBV28 and TRBJ2-2; D tentatively reads TRBD1 or TRBD2 (5 bases each). The germline V and J ends were trimmed by 11 bases and 0 bases, with 19 bases remaining between them. This CDR3 region has 16 residues. Germline values: CDR1 MDHEN, CDR2 SYDVKM. CDR3 protein: CAGAPAANTNTGELFF. The CDR3 nucleotides read TGTGCCGGGGCACCAGCGGCCAATACGAACACCGGGGAGCTGTTTTTT.

This clone occurred a few times. The chain is built from TRBV19 and TRBJ2-1; D call uncertain. The CDR3 spans 12 residues. The V end lost 8 bases, the J end lost 7 bases, and 12 bases lay between the germline ends. Germline V lookup: CDR1 LNHDA, CDR2 SQIVND (reference sequence). The CDR3 DNA reads TGTGCCAGTGCTTGGTGGGGAAATGAGCAGTTCTTC. It yields the protein CASAWWGNEQFF.

This chain connects TRBV11-2 to TRBJ1-4; 12 nucleotides align to TRBD1. The germline V gene has CDR1 SGHAT and CDR2 FQNNGV. The ends lost 5 bases at V and 3 bases at J; junction bases unmatched: 13. The CDR3 consists of 19 residues. CDR3 nucleotides: TGTGCCAGCAGCACCCGGGACAGGGGGCAGTATATTGCTAATGAAAAACTGTTTTTT. It specifies CASSTRDRGQYIANEKLFF.

This clone was detected once. The rearrangement links TRBV29-1 to TRBJ2-5; TRBD2 is a possible D gene (5 bases). The V and J ends lost 2 bases and 0 bases respectively, with 19 bases between them. Germline CDR1 and CDR2: SQVTM and ANQGSEA. This CDR3 is built from 17 residues. CDR3 bases: TGCAGCGTTGAAAACCCTGTCGGTGAAGCGGACCAAGAGACCCAGTACTTC. Translating gives CSVENPVGEADQETQYF.

CDR3 nucleotide sequence: TGTGCCAGCAGCGGCCCCTCAATTTACCAGGGGAGTGAAGCTTTCTTT. It encodes CASSGPSIYQGSEAFF. This chain connects TRBV13 to TRBJ1-1, with D possibly matching TRBD1 (6 bases). Trimming removed 5 bases at V and 7 bases at J, with 23 bases between. The CDR3 length is 16 residues. Germline V gene sequence: CDR1 PRHDT, CDR2 FYEKMQ (reference sequence).

The chain links TRBV5-1 to TRBJ2-7; D tentatively reads TRBD1 or TRBD2 (5 bases each). The germline V and J ends were trimmed by 4 bases and 1 base, with 9 bases remaining between them. This CDR3 comprises 13 residues. Germline CDR1 reads SGHRS; CDR2 reads YFSETQ. The CDR3 DNA reads TGCGCCAGCAGCGAGGGGCCATCCTACGAGCAGTACTTC. Translation: CASSEGPSYEQYF.

The chain combines TRBV27 with TRBJ2-7; D remains unclear. Trimming removed 4 bases from V and 0 bases from J, with 7 bases in between. Germline V gene data show CDR1 as MNHEY and CDR2 as SMNVEV (reference sequence). The CDR3 extends over 13 amino acids. The CDR3 sequence is CASSYVNSYEQYF. CDR3 in DNA: TGTGCCAGCAGTTATGTTAACTCCTACGAGCAGTACTTC.

The chain carries TRBV7-9 and TRBJ2-1; 8 bases align to TRBD1. The V and J ends lost 4 bases and 4 bases, in that order; junction bases with no gene match: 9. Germline values: CDR1 SEHNR, CDR2 FQNEAQ (reference sequence). CDR3 length: 16 amino acids. The CDR3 sequence is CASSSNRDRTYNEQFF. In DNA, the CDR3 is TGTGCCAGCAGCTCCAACCGGGACAGGACATACAATGAGCAGTTCTTC.

This clone occurred once. V and J are TRBV5-6 and TRBJ2-1, with no clear D. CDR3 length equals 14 residues. CDR1 is SGHDT, CDR2 YYEEEE, per germline. Trimming took off 6 bases at V and 3 bases at J, with 13 bases between the two ends. The CDR3 is CASISWTIYNEQFF. CDR3 sequence (DNA): TGTGCCAGCATTTCGTGGACGATCTACAATGAGCAGTTCTTC.

The chain combines TRBV11-3 with TRBJ2-3; D remains unclear. The germline V and J ends were trimmed by 5 bases and 11 bases, with 8 bases remaining between them. The CDR3 is 10 residues long. Germline CDR1 is SGHNT and CDR2 is YENEEA. This chain's CDR3 is CASSPLEQYF. CDR3 sequence (DNA): TGTGCCAGCAGCCCGCTCGAGCAGTATTTT.

J is TRBJ2-1 and V is TRBV7-3; the match to TRBD2 covers 7 bases. Unmatched junction bases numbered 21, after V lost 0 bases and J lost 7 bases. Germline-derived CDR1 and CDR2 are SGHTA and FQGTGA. The CDR3 sequence is 20 residues long. The CDR3 spells CASSLTGLLLEGGNRNEQFF. The CDR3, as DNA: TGTGCCAGCAGCTTAACCGGCCTACTCCTTGAGGGAGGGAACAGAAATGAGCAGTTCTTC. The variable domain in full, with the rest retrieved from reference TRBV7-3 and TRBJ2-1, is GAGVSQTPSNKVTEKGKYVELRCDPISGHTALYWYRQSLGQGPEFLIYFQGTGAADDSGLPNDRFFAVRPEGSVSTLKIQRTERGDSAVYLCASSLTGLLLEGGNRNEQFFGPGTRLTVL.

This clone was recorded once. The chain carries TRBV27 and TRBJ2-3, with TRBD2 matching 8 bases. CDR3 size: 14 residues. Losses at the gene ends were 6 bases for V and 0 bases for J; bases not matched to a gene: 2. Per germline, CDR1 MNHEY and CDR2 SMNVEV (reference sequence). The CDR3, as DNA: TGTGCCAGCAGGGGACTAGAAAGCACAGATACGCAGTATTTT. This gives the protein CASRGLESTDTQYF.

The chain has TRBV28 and TRBJ2-1; no clear D gene. Trimming removed 8 bases from V and 2 bases from J, with 4 bases in between. The CDR3 runs 11 residues. Per the germline V gene, CDR1 is MDHEN and CDR2 is SYDVKM. In nucleotides, the CDR3 is TGTGCCAGCCAGACCTACAATGAGCAGTTCTTC. Translating it yields CASQTYNEQFF. The complete variable domain, with remaining parts taken from reference TRBV28 and TRBJ2-1, reads DVKVTQSSRYLVKRTGEKVFLECVQDMDHENMFWYRQDPGLGLRLIYFSYDVKMKEKGDIPEGYSVSREKKERFSLILESASTNQTSMYLCASQTYNEQFFGPGTRLTVL.

The chain recombines TRBV4-1 with TRBJ1-5, with TRBD1 matching 9 bases. Unmatched junction bases numbered 1, after V lost 1 base and J lost 0 bases. Germline V lookup: CDR1 MGHRA, CDR2 YSYEKL. This CDR3 has 16 residues. CDR3 sequence reads: CASSQGGQGSNQPQHF. CDR3 sequence (DNA): TGCGCCAGCAGCCAAGGGGGACAGGGTAGCAATCAGCCCCAGCATTTT.

V is TRBV6-5 and J is TRBJ2-2; D gene unclear. The CDR3 loop spans 13 amino acids. Trimming removed 3 bases at V and 5 bases at J, with 7 bases between. Germline CDR1 MNHEY, CDR2 SVGAGI. This CDR3 is CASSYHGTGELFF. The CDR3 bases are TGTGCCAGCAGTTATCACGGGACCGGGGAGCTGTTTTTT.

The rearrangement joins TRBV7-2 to TRBJ2-2, with D maybe TRBD2 (7 bases). The CDR3 consists of 15 residues. V was clipped by 6 bases and J by 3 bases, with 14 bases between them. Germline values: CDR1 SGHTA, CDR2 FQGNSA. This CDR3 is CASRGGVAYTGELFF. In nucleotides, the CDR3 is TGTGCCAGCAGAGGGGGGGTCGCGTACACCGGGGAGCTGTTTTTT.

This chain uses TRBV5-6 with TRBJ2-4, with D unclear. The CDR3 is 16 amino acids. The germline CDR1 and CDR2 sequences are SGHDT and YYEEEE. V lost 4 bases and J 0 bases, leaving 14 bases between the germline ends. The CDR3 nucleotides read TGTGCCAGCAGCACCTCTGAACTCCTAGCCAAAAACATTCAGTACTTC. Encoded protein: CASSTSELLAKNIQYF.

The chain links TRBV19 to TRBJ1-2, with TRBD1 matching 7 bases. The CDR3 totals 13 residues. The germline CDR1 and CDR2 sequences are LNHDA and SQIVND (reference sequence). The V segment lost 9 bases and the J segment 1 base; nucleotides outside the gene matches: 5. In DNA, the CDR3 is TGTGCCAGCAAAGACAGGGTTAACTATGGCTACACCTTC. This gives the protein CASKDRVNYGYTF.